A selection of T cell receptor beta chains follows, all from one sample in a study of early T cells in non-severe SARS-CoV-2 infection. TCRdb reprocessed the 5' RACE reads via MiXCR and lists one record per CDR3 protein. Found here are about 84,000 distinct CDR3 sequences, 9.5% to 13% of them singletons; the top ten hold about 2.6%. The sample consisted of whole blood. The source of these receptors is an adult who was a healthcare worker with PCR-confirmed SARS-CoV-2 infection or an uninfected control (not recorded which). Both conserved end residues are part of each CDR3. Fields, in order: D gene, J gene, clone size, V gene, CDR3 protein, CDR3 DNA. D genes are given only for firm matches. Rows may omit the clone size; those that give it use once, few, many or a size class.

d_gene: NA; j_gene: TRBJ1-5; abundance: many; v_gene: TRBV11-2; CDR3aa: CASSTDRWNQPQHF; CDR3nt: TGTGCCAGCAGCACCGACAGATGGAATCAGCCCCAGCATTTT
d_gene: TRBD1; j_gene: TRBJ2-5; abundance: NA; v_gene: TRBV6-1; CDR3aa: CASRQAGGLQTQYF; CDR3nt: TGTGCCAGCCGCCAAGCAGGGGGCTTGCAGACCCAGTACTTC
d_gene: NA; j_gene: TRBJ2-3; abundance: many; v_gene: TRBV6-2/TRBV6-3; CDR3aa: CASSYDGTDTQYF; CDR3nt: TGTGCCAGCAGTTACGATGGAACAGATACGCAGTATTTT
d_gene: NA; j_gene: TRBJ1-1; abundance: NA; v_gene: TRBV27; CDR3aa: CASSLSFNGVGYTEAFF; CDR3nt: TGTGCCAGCAGTTTATCGTTCAATGGGGTAGGGTACACTGAAGCTTTCTTT
d_gene: TRBD2; j_gene: TRBJ2-1; abundance: many; v_gene: TRBV11-3; CDR3aa: CASSLLRTSGAGVNEQFF; CDR3nt: TGTGCCAGCAGCTTATTACGGACTAGCGGAGCGGGGGTTAATGAGCAGTTCTTC
d_gene: NA; j_gene: TRBJ2-4; abundance: NA; v_gene: TRBV14; CDR3aa: CASSPLGSIQYF; CDR3nt: TGTGCCAGCAGCCCCCTAGGAAGCATTCAGTACTTC
d_gene: NA; j_gene: TRBJ1-6; abundance: NA; v_gene: TRBV7-3; CDR3aa: CASSLTGSPLHF; CDR3nt: TGTGCCAGCAGCTTAACCGGCTCACCCCTCCACTTT
d_gene: TRBD1; j_gene: TRBJ1-1; abundance: many; v_gene: TRBV14; CDR3aa: CASSSGTGFVRAFF; CDR3nt: TGTGCCAGCAGCTCCGGGACAGGTTTTGTGAGGGCTTTCTTT
d_gene: NA; j_gene: TRBJ2-3; abundance: NA; v_gene: TRBV5-1; CDR3aa: CASSLPADRSDTQYF; CDR3nt: TGCGCCAGCAGCTTGCCAGCAGACAGATCAGATACGCAGTATTTT
d_gene: NA; j_gene: TRBJ2-1; abundance: NA; v_gene: TRBV7-9; CDR3aa: CASSLLYNEQFF; CDR3nt: TGTGCCAGCAGCTTATTGTACAATGAGCAGTTCTTC
d_gene: NA; j_gene: TRBJ1-5; abundance: many; v_gene: TRBV7-8; CDR3aa: CASSLRDGDNQPQHF; CDR3nt: TGTGCCAGCAGCCTCCGGGACGGAGACAATCAGCCCCAGCATTTT
d_gene: NA; j_gene: TRBJ2-3; abundance: many; v_gene: TRBV10-1; CDR3aa: CASGPGVGLTDTQYF; CDR3nt: TGCGCCAGCGGTCCGGGAGTAGGTTTGACAGATACGCAGTATTTT
d_gene: NA; j_gene: TRBJ2-7; abundance: NA; v_gene: TRBV5-1; CDR3aa: CASSLVFGGQIYEQYF; CDR3nt: TGCGCCAGCAGCTTGGTTTTCGGGGGCCAAATCTACGAGCAGTACTTC
d_gene: NA; j_gene: TRBJ2-5; abundance: many; v_gene: TRBV6-2/TRBV6-3; CDR3aa: CASSYGETQYF; CDR3nt: TGTGCCAGCAGTTACGGAGAGACCCAGTACTTC
d_gene: TRBD1; j_gene: TRBJ1-6; abundance: many; v_gene: TRBV12-3/TRBV12-4; CDR3aa: CASSRDRGYNSPLHF; CDR3nt: TGTGCCAGCAGTCGGGACAGGGGGTATAATTCACCCCTCCACTTT
d_gene: TRBD2; j_gene: TRBJ2-1; abundance: many; v_gene: TRBV5-1; CDR3aa: CASSLLAGGPDEQFF; CDR3nt: TGCGCCAGCAGCTTACTAGCGGGGGGGCCAGATGAGCAGTTCTTC
d_gene: NA; j_gene: TRBJ2-7; abundance: few; v_gene: TRBV11-2; CDR3aa: CASSLLTYEQYF; CDR3nt: TGTGCCAGCAGCCTCCTGACTTACGAGCAGTACTTC
d_gene: NA; j_gene: TRBJ2-1; abundance: few; v_gene: TRBV7-3; CDR3aa: CASSWGPGLRAKVEQFF; CDR3nt: TGTGCCAGCAGCTGGGGACCGGGACTTAGGGCTAAGGTGGAGCAGTTCTTC
d_gene: NA; j_gene: TRBJ1-6; abundance: few; v_gene: TRBV25-1; CDR3aa: CASSEWGSPLHF; CDR3nt: TGTGCCAGCAGTGAATGGGGGTCACCCCTCCACTTT
d_gene: NA; j_gene: TRBJ2-1; abundance: many; v_gene: TRBV5-1; CDR3aa: CASSLEGGSYNEQFF; CDR3nt: TGCGCCAGCAGCTTGGAGGGGGGCTCCTACAATGAGCAGTTCTTC
d_gene: TRBD1; j_gene: TRBJ2-7; abundance: NA; v_gene: TRBV6-5; CDR3aa: CASSWRTGVGEQYF; CDR3nt: TGTGCCAGCAGTTGGAGGACAGGGGTCGGCGAGCAGTACTTC
d_gene: TRBD2; j_gene: TRBJ2-5; abundance: NA; v_gene: TRBV7-9; CDR3aa: CASSPGLAGTQETQYF; CDR3nt: TGTGCCAGCAGTCCGGGGCTAGCGGGGACACAAGAGACCCAGTACTTC
d_gene: TRBD2; j_gene: TRBJ2-7; abundance: NA; v_gene: TRBV3-1; CDR3aa: CASSHATRLAGDEQYF; CDR3nt: TGTGCCAGCAGCCACGCTACACGACTAGCGGGAGACGAGCAGTACTTC
d_gene: NA; j_gene: TRBJ2-5; abundance: many; v_gene: TRBV5-6; CDR3aa: CASSLAETQYF; CDR3nt: TGTGCCAGCAGCTTGGCTGAGACCCAGTACTTC
d_gene: NA; j_gene: TRBJ2-2; abundance: few; v_gene: TRBV24-1; CDR3aa: CATSDPSDIYTGELFF; CDR3nt: TGTGCCACCAGTGATCCCTCAGACATCTACACCGGGGAGCTGTTTTTT
d_gene: TRBD2; j_gene: TRBJ2-5; abundance: many; v_gene: TRBV5-4; CDR3aa: CASSQFIGTSGETQYF; CDR3nt: TGTGCCAGCAGCCAATTCATCGGGACTAGCGGAGAGACCCAGTACTTC
d_gene: NA; j_gene: TRBJ2-1; abundance: many; v_gene: TRBV2; CDR3aa: CASSRDAGFKFF; CDR3nt: TGTGCCAGCAGTCGGGACGCTGGATTCAAGTTCTTC
d_gene: TRBD2; j_gene: TRBJ2-3; abundance: many; v_gene: TRBV5-5; CDR3aa: CASSLGTSGGVDTQYF; CDR3nt: TGTGCCAGCAGCTTGGGCACTAGCGGTGGGGTAGATACGCAGTATTTT
d_gene: TRBD2; j_gene: TRBJ2-1; abundance: NA; v_gene: TRBV27; CDR3aa: CASSPPRVVLAEQQFF; CDR3nt: TGTGCCAGCAGTCCCCCACGTGTAGTACTAGCGGAACAGCAGTTCTTC
d_gene: TRBD2; j_gene: TRBJ2-1; abundance: NA; v_gene: TRBV12-3/TRBV12-4; CDR3aa: CASSLGLAGIHNEQFF; CDR3nt: TGTGCCAGCAGTTTGGGGCTAGCGGGAATCCACAATGAGCAGTTCTTC
d_gene: TRBD1; j_gene: TRBJ1-2; abundance: NA; v_gene: TRBV6-5; CDR3aa: CASTRQGDYGYTF; CDR3nt: TGTGCCAGCACCCGGCAGGGGGACTATGGCTACACCTTC
d_gene: NA; j_gene: TRBJ2-7; abundance: many; v_gene: TRBV10-3; CDR3aa: CAISERSRSSSYEQYF; CDR3nt: TGTGCCATCAGTGAGAGAAGTCGATCGAGCTCCTACGAGCAGTACTTC
d_gene: NA; j_gene: TRBJ2-7; abundance: many; v_gene: TRBV7-6; CDR3aa: CASSPRVESADEQYF; CDR3nt: TGTGCCAGCAGCCCACGAGTAGAGTCTGCAGACGAGCAGTACTTC
d_gene: NA; j_gene: TRBJ2-7; abundance: few; v_gene: TRBV11-3; CDR3aa: CASSSSTEWSYEQYF; CDR3nt: TGTGCCAGCAGCTCCTCGACAGAGTGGTCCTACGAGCAGTACTTC
d_gene: NA; j_gene: TRBJ1-2; abundance: many; v_gene: TRBV11-2; CDR3aa: CASSVTETYGYTF; CDR3nt: TGTGCCAGCAGCGTGACTGAGACCTATGGCTACACCTTC
d_gene: TRBD1; j_gene: TRBJ1-5; abundance: many; v_gene: TRBV19; CDR3aa: CASDRVGNQPQHF; CDR3nt: TGTGCCTCCGACAGGGTAGGCAATCAGCCCCAGCATTTT
d_gene: NA; j_gene: TRBJ1-1; abundance: NA; v_gene: TRBV28; CDR3aa: CASSFHGVNTEAFF; CDR3nt: TGTGCCAGCAGTTTCCACGGCGTGAACACTGAAGCTTTCTTT
d_gene: TRBD2; j_gene: TRBJ2-7; abundance: few; v_gene: TRBV20-1; CDR3aa: CSGRAGDYEQYF; CDR3nt: TGCAGTGGTCGAGCGGGAGACTACGAGCAGTACTTC
d_gene: NA; j_gene: TRBJ2-3; abundance: NA; v_gene: TRBV12-3/TRBV12-4; CDR3aa: CASSLSSTSEGQYF; CDR3nt: TGTGCCAGCAGTTTAAGTTCTACCTCCGAAGGGCAGTATTTT
d_gene: NA; j_gene: TRBJ2-7; abundance: few; v_gene: TRBV7-5; CDR3aa: CISVPEPHRDLGPYEQYF; CDR3nt: NA
d_gene: NA; j_gene: TRBJ2-1; abundance: NA; v_gene: TRBV6-5; CDR3aa: CASSRGSEQFF; CDR3nt: TGTGCCAGCAGCCGGGGGTCTGAGCAGTTCTTC
d_gene: NA; j_gene: TRBJ2-7; abundance: many; v_gene: TRBV25-1; CDR3aa: CASSFYRRSSYEQYF; CDR3nt: TGTGCCAGCAGTTTTTATAGGAGGAGCTCCTACGAGCAGTACTTC
d_gene: TRBD2; j_gene: TRBJ2-7; abundance: NA; v_gene: TRBV10-3; CDR3aa: CAISERGESEQYF; CDR3nt: TGTGCCATCAGTGAGCGGGGGGAGAGCGAGCAGTACTTC
d_gene: NA; j_gene: TRBJ1-6; abundance: NA; v_gene: TRBV10-3; CDR3aa: CAISPGRFVSPLHF; CDR3nt: TGTGCCATCAGTCCGGGACGGTTTGTCTCACCCCTCCACTTT
d_gene: NA; j_gene: TRBJ2-1; abundance: many; v_gene: TRBV9; CDR3aa: CASSEGSSYNEQFF; CDR3nt: TGTGCCAGCAGCGAGGGGAGCTCCTACAATGAGCAGTTCTTC